This T cell receptor beta chain is drawn from a study of shared clonotypes between healthy human individuals. Overall study: Three plates each covered CD4 naive and memory; CD8 naive two, CD8 memory one.

Naive CD8 populations comprised CD45RO-negative cells positively selected for CCR7, excluding terminally differentiated effector memory CD45RA+ cells. The test was conducted at deep level. TCRdb's table, derived via immunoSEQ multiplex PCR, lists solely in-frame clones and lacks some. The table records about 2 million clones, about 95% of them present only once. Germline V gene sequence: CDR1 SEHNR, CDR2 FQNEAQ (reference sequence). CDR3 length: 12 amino acids. V lost 4 bases to trimming and J lost 5 bases, with 5 bases between them. The chain employs TRBV7-9 and TRBJ2-2; D gene unclear. The TCR originated in a man between 18 and 29 years old in good health. The source material was naive CD8+ T cells sorted from blood. CDR3 bases: TGTGCCAGCAGCTATCAGACCGGGGAGCTGTTTTTT. Encoded protein: CASSYQTGELFF.